This entry lists 18 T cell receptor beta chains sequenced from one sample in a study of CD8+CD57+ T cells in acquired aplastic anemia (dated 2018 in TCRdb). The data were produced on an Illumina HiSeq 2000. Genomic DNA was used as template for profiling of TCR beta VDJ combinations and CDR3 sequences. TCRdb reworked the public reads: Q25 trimming with fastp, MiXCR clone assembly, productive beta chains retained. Each entry is one CDR3 protein sequence, shown with its most common DNA and genes. Counted in this sample were 200,000 to 250,000 distinct CDR3 sequences; 34% of them appeared once. In total, the top ten clones hold roughly 1.1% of the sample. The sequenced sample was sorted CD4+, CD8+, or CD8+CD57+ T cells (not recorded which) from PBMCs. The receptors come from a human donor in good health, serving as a control.

The chain joins TRBV29-1 to TRBJ2-6; a possible D gene is TRBD2 (6 bases). V was cut by 6 bases and J by 0 bases, with 9 bases left in between. The CDR3 has 14 residues. The germline V gene encodes CDR1 SQVTM and CDR2 ANQGSEA. DNA for the CDR3: TGCAGCGTGCTGGGGGGCTCTGGGGCCAACGTCCTGACTTTC. It yields the protein CSVLGGSGANVLTF. Looking up the rest from reference TRBV29-1 and TRBJ2-6 gives the full variable domain: SAVISQKPSRDICQRGTSLTIQCQVDSQVTMMFWYRQQPGQSLTLIATANQGSEATYESGFVIDKFPISRPNLTFSTLTVSNMSPEDSSIYLCSVLGGSGANVLTFGAGSRLTVL.

This sequence joins TRBV19 and TRBJ2-1; maybe TRBD1 (5 bases). V lost 9 bases and J 4 bases, leaving 10 bases between the germline ends. CDR1 and CDR2 (germline): LNHDA, SQIVND (reference sequence). The CDR3 runs to 12 residues. The CDR3 reads CASQTGYNEQFF. CDR3 coding DNA: TGTGCCAGCCAAACAGGTTACAATGAGCAGTTCTTC.

This clonotype was counted ten times or more. CDR3 in DNA: TGTGCCACCAGCAGAGATCGGCAGGGTCGGGAAAGGGAGCTGTTTTTT. The encoded protein is CATSRDRQGRERELFF. The chain combines TRBV15 with TRBJ2-2; D is perhaps TRBD1 or TRBD2 (5 bases each). Between the trimmed V and J ends, which lost 0 bases and 9 bases, there was a span of 17 bases. Germline V gene data show CDR1 as LNHNV and CDR2 as YYDKDF (reference sequence). The CDR3 totals 16 residues.

The table lists this clonotype with many counts. V is TRBV12-3 or TRBV12-4 and J is TRBJ2-7; either TRBD1 or TRBD2 may fit D (5 bases each). The CDR3 is 16 amino acids. The V end lost 6 bases, the J end lost 0 bases, and 18 bases lay between the germline ends. The CDR3 region has the DNA TGTGCCAGCAGCTTCAGTCCCGGGACGGGCTCCTACGAGCAGTACTTC. Translation gives CASSFSPGTGSYEQYF.

V usage is TRBV6-1 and J usage is TRBJ1-5; 8 bases fit TRBD1. CDR1 MNHNS and CDR2 SASEGT come from the germline V gene. CDR3 length equals 13 residues. The junction had 4 bases not matched to a gene; V was cut back by 7 bases and J by 5 bases. CDR3 DNA: TGTGCCAGCAAAGACAGGGGTTATCAGCCCCAGCATTTT. Protein: CASKDRGYQPQHF.

This clonotype was found many times. The chain employs TRBV7-9 and TRBJ2-1; D possibly uses TRBD1 or TRBD2 (5 bases each). CDR1 is SEHNR and CDR2 is FQNEAQ in the germline V gene (reference sequence). The germline V and J ends were trimmed by 2 bases and 5 bases, with 10 bases remaining between them. The CDR3 spans 14 residues. CDR3 nucleotides: TGTGCCAGCAGCTTACGGTGGGGGAACAATGAGCAGTTCTTC. It translates to CASSLRWGNNEQFF.

With respect to this clonotype: This may be a read error: a much more frequent sequence differs by one nucleotide. This chain uses TRBV19 with TRBJ2-1; 10 bases fit TRBD2. Germline CDR1 LNHDA, CDR2 SQIVND (reference sequence). This CDR3 contains 14 residues. J lost 4 bases, V lost 6 bases, and 3 bases had no gene match. As DNA, the CDR3 is TGTGCCAGTAGGGTAGCGGGAGGTTACAATGAGCAGTTCTTC. As protein: CASRVAGGYNEQFF. Drawing the rest from reference TRBV19 and TRBJ2-1, the complete variable domain is DGGITQSPKYLFRKEGQNVTLSCEQNLNHDAMYWYRQDPGQGLRLIYYSQIVNDFQKGDIAEGYSVSREKKESFPLTVTSAQKNPTAFYLCASRVAGGYNEQFFGPGTRLTVL.

For this clonotype: An end of the junction does not agree with germline; a read error may underlie this. The CDR3 nucleotides are TGCGGCGACCACACTGAAGCTTTCTTT. It encodes CGDHTEAFF. This chain joins TRBV7-2 and TRBJ1-1; D gene uncertain. This CDR3 has 9 residues. Germline assignment: CDR1 SGHTA and CDR2 FQGNSA.

This clonotype came up many times. The chain recombines TRBV10-3 with TRBJ1-1; D gene unclear. V shed 6 bases and J shed 2 bases, with 16 bases lying between them. Germline V gives CDR1 ENHRY, CDR2 SYGVKD. The CDR3 contains 15 residues. CDR3 coding DNA: TGTGCCATCAGCACAGAAGTGCGGGGTAACACTGAAGCTTTCTTT. This translates into CAISTEVRGNTEAFF.

V gene TRBV19 combines with J gene TRBJ1-5, with TRBD1 identical over 7 bases. The ends lost 10 bases at V and 2 bases at J; junction bases unmatched: 8. The germline V gene encodes CDR1 LNHDA and CDR2 SQIVND (reference sequence). The CDR3 has 14 residues. CDR3: CATRTGLGNQPQHF. DNA for the CDR3: TGTGCCACCCGGACAGGTCTTGGCAATCAGCCCCAGCATTTT.

This clonotype was picked up a small number of times. J is TRBJ1-2 and V is TRBV5-1; D is possibly TRBD1 (5 bases). The CDR3 contains 14 residues. V shed 3 bases and J shed 7 bases, with 16 bases lying between them. Germline V lookup: CDR1 SGHRS, CDR2 YFSETQ. The CDR3 coding sequence is TGCGCCAGCAGCTGGGGCAGGGAAATAGGTGGCTACACCTTC. Amino acid sequence: CASSWGREIGGYTF.

This clonotype has only a few counts. The chain carries TRBV7-2 and TRBJ2-1; 7 nucleotides align to TRBD2. The CDR3 runs to 15 residues. Germline V CDR1 and CDR2: SGHTA, FQGNSA. V trimming: 1 base; J trimming: 7 bases; junction bases outside the gene matches: 7. CDR3 residues: CASSLGPRTSNEQFF. CDR3 coding DNA: TGTGCCAGCAGCTTAGGGCCCCGGACTAGTAATGAGCAGTTCTTC.

The J gene is TRBJ2-1, the V gene TRBV10-2, with 8 bases fitting TRBD2. Looked up from germline, CDR1 is WSHSY and CDR2 is SAAADI. The CDR3 is made up of 18 amino acids. With V trimmed by 4 bases and J by 2 bases, 13 bases remained unmatched. CDR3 residues: CASSGSTRGRTTYNEQFF. In DNA, the CDR3 is TGCGCCAGCAGTGGGTCGACCCGCGGGAGGACTACCTACAATGAGCAGTTCTTC.

In its sample, this clonotype was seen a few times. A read error is possible here, since a much larger clone lies one base away. The V gene is TRBV7-2, the J gene TRBJ1-6, with TRBD1 identical over 7 bases. This CDR3 is built from 14 residues. CDR1 is SGHTA and CDR2 is FQGNSA in the germline V gene. CDR3 DNA: TGTCCCAGCAGCCCCCAGGGGGAGAATTCACCCCTCCACTTT. Encoded protein: CPSSPQGENSPLHF.

This clonotype has a count of ten or more. The chain's CDR3 is CSAPRDGPYEQYF. The CDR3 coding sequence is TGCAGTGCTCCCAGGGACGGCCCCTACGAGCAGTACTTC. The chain recombines TRBV20-1 with TRBJ2-7, with D possibly called TRBD1 or TRBD2 (5 bases each). The CDR3 covers 13 residues. V lost 5 bases, J lost 2 bases, and 13 bases lay in between. Germline V gene lookup returns CDR1 DFQATT and CDR2 SNEGSKA (reference sequence).

This clonotype was seen many times. A read error may account for a junction end that differs from germline. This chain connects TRBV20-1 to TRBJ2-5; D is unclear. CDR1 is DFQATT and CDR2 is SNEGSKA in the germline V gene (reference sequence). This CDR3 has 14 residues. For the CDR3, the DNA is TGCAGTGCTCGAGAAGACATATTCCAAGAGACCCAGTACTTC. This encodes CSAREDIFQETQYF.

This clonotype was counted many times. This chain links TRBV6-1 with TRBJ1-4; a weak D match, TRBD1 (6 bases). The CDR3 loop spans 14 amino acids. Trimming cost V 5 bases and J 8 bases, with 15 bases left between them. Germline CDR1 MNHNS, CDR2 SASEGT. DNA for the CDR3: TGTGCCAGCAGTCGGGGGGCCCTGAGGGAAAAACTGTTTTTT. It translates to CASSRGALREKLFF.

The chain employs TRBV7-9 and TRBJ1-2; D might be TRBD1 (6 bases). Looked up from germline, CDR1 is SEHNR and CDR2 is FQNEAQ (reference sequence). The CDR3 covers 14 residues. Trimming removed 4 bases at V and 4 bases at J, with 13 bases between. Here the CDR3 reads CASSSMTGIYGYTF. As DNA, the CDR3 is TGTGCCAGCAGCTCAATGACAGGAATCTATGGCTACACCTTC.